This entry is about one T cell receptor beta chain. Its antigen is not known. Trimming removed 3 bases from V and 5 bases from J; junction bases left unmatched: 1. Per germline, CDR1 LGHNA and CDR2 YSLEER. This CDR3 is built from 14 residues. These data belong to a study of radiotherapy plus CTLA-4 blockade in lung cancer. Sequencing was performed with immunoSEQ multiplex PCR; in TCRdb, only in-frame clones are kept and a portion is missing. The table includes some 51,000 clones, about 76% detected once. Study results and caveats: Response was reportedly best predicted by early blood T cell clone dynamics, with interferon-beta.

This clonotype was obtained from a human donor with non-small cell lung cancer who had a complete response to radiotherapy plus ipilimumab. Sample: peripheral blood, taken from a patient treated with radiotherapy plus ipilimumab. The genes are TRBV4-3 and TRBJ2-5; TRBD1 matches 12 bases. The CDR3: CASSHGTGGETQYF. The CDR3, as DNA: TGCGCCAGCAGCCACGGGACAGGGGGCGAGACCCAGTACTTC.